Below, 30 T cell receptor beta chains from the same sample are listed, as sequenced in a study. TCRdb used MiXCR to reprocess the RT-PCR reads, holding one entry per CDR3 protein. The repertoire holds 650,000 to 800,000 distinct CDR3 sequences, with 14% as singletons. Sequences were obtained from memory CD4+ T cells from blood. These receptors were obtained from a female donor in good health, serving as a healthy control.

In its sample, this clonotype was seen many times. The gene calls are TRBV29-1 and TRBJ1-2; D perhaps matches TRBD1 (6 bases). There are 14 residues in the CDR3. Trimming took off 6 bases at V and 0 bases at J, with 14 bases between the two ends. Germline loops: CDR1 SQVTM, CDR2 ANQGSEA. In DNA form, the CDR3 reads TGCAGCGTGGGGGCTTCTACTCCTAACTATGGCTACACCTTC. Amino acids: CSVGASTPNYGYTF.

V is TRBV28 and J is TRBJ2-1; 8 bases are a match to TRBD2. The CDR3 is 14 residues long. V dropped 11 bases and J dropped 7; count of bases not matched to a gene: 13. The germline gives CDR1 MDHEN, CDR2 SYDVKM. CDR3 in DNA: TGTGCCGGGGGGGCAGCGGGAGTTGTGAATGAGCAGTTCTTC. Its translation: CAGGAAGVVNEQFF.

This chain uses TRBV2 with TRBJ2-3; 9 nucleotides align to TRBD2. Germline V gives CDR1 SNHLY, CDR2 FYNNEI. The ends lost 9 bases at V and 1 base at J; junction bases unmatched: 11. The CDR3 is 16 residues long. The CDR3 DNA is TGTGCCAGTCTAGCGGGACCGTGGAGCCGCACAGATACGCAGTATTTT. This sequence encodes CASLAGPWSRTDTQYF.

This clonotype has a count of ten or more. V gene TRBV10-3 combines with J gene TRBJ2-7; D is unresolved. The CDR3 sequence is 11 residues long. The V end lost 3 bases, the J end lost 3 bases, and 3 bases lay between the germline ends. The germline CDR1 and CDR2 sequences are ENHRY and SYGVKD. The CDR3 region is CAISDYYEQYF. CDR3 coding DNA: TGTGCCATCAGTGACTACTACGAGCAGTACTTC.

This clonotype has a handful of counts. The chain combines TRBV11-3 with TRBJ2-1, with 9 bases matching TRBD2. Germline loops: CDR1 SGHNT, CDR2 YENEEA. The CDR3 runs 15 residues. The ends lost 7 bases at V and 2 bases at J; junction bases unmatched: 6. As DNA, the CDR3 is TGTGCCAGCACCCCGGGACTAGCTCCCTACAATGAGCAGTTCTTC. This codes for CASTPGLAPYNEQFF.

The rearrangement links TRBV28 to TRBJ2-6; D is unclear. Trimming shortened V by 6 bases and J by 1 base, and 22 bases separated the two germline ends. The germline CDR1 and CDR2 sequences are MDHEN and SYDVKM. The CDR3 loop spans 19 amino acids. The CDR3 coding sequence is TGTGCCAGCAGGCCCTGGGCATCGAAGGCCTTATCTGGGGCCAACGTCCTGACTTTC. Residues: CASRPWASKALSGANVLTF.

The rearrangement uses TRBV20-1 and TRBJ1-5; 9 positions match TRBD1. CDR3 length equals 15 residues. Germline trimming cut 3 bases from V and 2 bases from J; bases unmatched to any gene: 5. Germline-derived CDR1 and CDR2 are DFQATT and SNEGSKA (reference sequence). CDR3 loop: CSARGQGVGNQPQHF. The CDR3 nucleotides are TGCAGTGCTAGGGGACAGGGAGTTGGCAATCAGCCCCAGCATTTT.

This clonotype was detected only a few times. The V gene is TRBV7-9, the J gene TRBJ2-7, with D perhaps assigned TRBD1 or TRBD2 (6 bases each). CDR3 length: 13 amino acids. Trimming pared 4 bases from V and 9 bases from J, leaving 16 bases between. Germline CDR1 reads SEHNR; CDR2 reads FQNEAQ (reference sequence). CDR3 DNA sequence: TGTGCCAGCAGCTCCCGGGGGCCTGAGGGGCAGTACTTC. Residues: CASSSRGPEGQYF.

This clonotype was detected a few times. The genes are TRBV29-1 and TRBJ1-2, with 8 positions matching TRBD1. The CDR3 loop spans 12 amino acids. The ends lost 6 bases at V and 2 bases at J; junction bases unmatched: 2. The germline V gene encodes CDR1 SQVTM and CDR2 ANQGSEA. CDR3 residues: CSVGQVNYGYTF. CDR3 bases: TGCAGCGTGGGACAGGTGAACTATGGCTACACCTTC.

This chain connects TRBV12-3 or TRBV12-4 to TRBJ2-7, with D possibly being TRBD1 or TRBD2 (5 bases each). This CDR3 is 14 amino acids long. V was shortened by 4 bases and J by 2 bases, with 12 bases between the two germline ends. The chain's CDR3 is CASSSGTRTYEQYF. CDR3 nucleotide sequence: TGTGCCAGCAGTTCAGGGACGAGAACCTACGAGCAGTACTTC.

V and J are TRBV5-1 and TRBJ2-2, with 10 bases aligning to TRBD2. From germline, CDR1 is SGHRS and CDR2 YFSETQ. This CDR3 has 19 residues. Trimming took 0 bases from V and 0 from J; bases not matched to a gene: 8. DNA of the CDR3: TGCGCCAGCAGCTTGGAACTCCATCTAGCGGGGGCGAACACCGGGGAGCTGTTTTTT. Its translation is CASSLELHLAGANTGELFF.

In its sample, this clonotype was seen many times. One junction end does not reproduce the germline sequence, and a read error may be involved. This rearrangement joins TRBV7-7 to TRBJ2-3; D call uncertain. This CDR3 has 13 amino acids. CDR1 and CDR2 (germline): SSHAT, FNYEAQ (reference sequence). CDR3 nucleotide sequence: TGTGCTAGCAGCGCCCGACACACAGATACGCAGTATTTT. It encodes CASSARHTDTQYF.

There are many counts of this clonotype. The V call is TRBV27, the J call TRBJ2-1; 7 bases are shared with TRBD1. Germline-derived CDR1 and CDR2 are MNHEY and SMNVEV (reference sequence). This CDR3 region has 20 residues. V gave up 2 bases and J gave up 0 bases; unmatched junction bases: 16. CDR3 DNA sequence: TGTGCCAGCAGTTTAGGTAGGGGGCGAAGGCCCCTTAGCTCCTACAATGAGCAGTTCTTC. This gives the protein CASSLGRGRRPLSSYNEQFF.

The chain is built from TRBV24-1 and TRBJ2-5; D assignment may be TRBD1 or TRBD2 (6 bases each). Trimming took 5 bases from V and 5 from J, leaving 14 bases between them. Germline loops: CDR1 KGHDR, CDR2 SFDVKD. The CDR3 has 14 amino acids. This CDR3 is CATSGEGGRETQYF. The DNA of the CDR3 is TGTGCCACCAGTGGTGAGGGGGGTCGTGAGACCCAGTACTTC.

The V call is TRBV15, the J call TRBJ1-1; TRBD1 matches at 7 bases. V gave up 1 base and J gave up 6 bases; unmatched junction bases: 14. The CDR3 totals 17 residues. Germline values: CDR1 LNHNV, CDR2 YYDKDF (reference sequence). The CDR3 DNA reads as TGTGCCACCAGCAGAGCCCAGAGGTGGAACAGGGGCCCTGAAGCTTTCTTT. Amino acid sequence: CATSRAQRWNRGPEAFF.

This clonotype was picked up many times. The rearrangement uses TRBV27 and TRBJ2-5; 7 nucleotides line up with TRBD1. Trimming took 6 bases from V and 1 from J; bases not matched to a gene: 11. The CDR3 loop spans 16 amino acids. From germline, CDR1 is MNHEY and CDR2 SMNVEV (reference sequence). CDR3 in amino acids: CASSRNPTGSQETQYF. CDR3 coding DNA: TGTGCCAGCAGCCGAAACCCGACAGGGAGCCAAGAGACCCAGTACTTC.

This chain connects TRBV3-1 to TRBJ1-1, with a tentative D call TRBD1 (5 bases). Germline-derived CDR1 and CDR2 are LGHDT and YNNKEL (reference sequence). The length of the CDR3 is 16 residues. V was pared by 7 bases and J by 1 base, with 19 bases between. This CDR3 is CASTLEGAGTNTEAFF. The CDR3 nucleotides read TGTGCCAGCACCCTGGAAGGGGCTGGAACGAACACTGAAGCTTTCTTT.

The chain has TRBV7-2 and TRBJ2-5; D remains unclear. The germline V gene encodes CDR1 SGHTA and CDR2 FQGNSA. Trimming took 4 bases from V and 5 from J, leaving 11 bases between them. CDR3 length: 13 residues. CDR3 region: CASSYGEVETQYF. The CDR3 nucleotides read TGTGCCAGCAGCTATGGTGAGGTGGAGACCCAGTACTTC. Combining the CDR3 with reference TRBV7-2 and TRBJ2-5 gives the whole variable domain GAGVSQSPSNKVTEKGKDVELRCDPISGHTALYWYRQSLGQGLEFLIYFQGNSAPDKSGLPSDRFSAERTGGSVSTLTIQRTQQEDSAVYLCASSYGEVETQYFGPGTRLLVL.

The table lists this clonotype with many counts. The rearrangement links TRBV20-1 to TRBJ1-2; 7 nucleotides match TRBD1. The CDR3 runs to 13 residues. The germline CDR1 and CDR2 sequences are DFQATT and SNEGSKA (reference sequence). The junction had 10 bases not matched to a gene; V was cut back by 7 bases and J by 5 bases. The CDR3 region has the DNA TGCAGTGTCGACAGGGCGGACTCGTATGGCTACACCTTC. Translating gives CSVDRADSYGYTF.

The V call is TRBV6-4, the J call TRBJ2-2, with D perhaps TRBD1 (5 bases). The CDR3 runs to 14 residues. From germline, CDR1 is MRHNA and CDR2 SNTAGT. V was shortened by 6 bases and J by 11 bases, with 19 bases between the two germline ends. Here the CDR3 reads CASSPLQDTEELFF. The CDR3 coding sequence is TGTGCCAGCAGCCCCTTACAGGACACCGAAGAGCTGTTTTTT.

The chain is built from TRBV7-3 and TRBJ2-3, with 7 positions matching TRBD2. V dropped 5 bases and J dropped 1; count of bases not matched to a gene: 9. Looked up from germline, CDR1 is SGHTA and CDR2 is FQGTGA. CDR3 size: 16 residues. CDR3 sequence reads: CASSPNVGGGTDTQYF. The DNA for the CDR3 is TGTGCCAGCAGCCCCAACGTGGGGGGGGGCACAGATACGCAGTATTTT.

Regarding this clonotype: Given a much more abundant clone one base away, this may be a read error. The chain joins TRBV7-9 to TRBJ1-1; D unresolved. Germline CDR1 reads SEHNR; CDR2 reads FQNEAQ (reference sequence). The CDR3 totals 13 residues. The CDR3 protein is CASSSERNTEDFF. As DNA, the CDR3 is TGTGCCAGCAGCTCGGAACGGAACACTGAAGATTTCTTT.

This clonotype was picked up a small number of times. The gene calls are TRBV12-3 or TRBV12-4 and TRBJ1-1, with TRBD1 as a possible D gene (5 bases). This CDR3 has 17 residues. The V gene lost 6 bases and the J gene lost 1 base, with 21 bases spanning the gap. CDR3 region: CASSPTRTPRGNTEAFF. The DNA for the CDR3 is TGTGCCAGCAGCCCTACACGGACACCGAGGGGGAACACTGAAGCTTTCTTT.

This chain uses TRBV12-3 or TRBV12-4 with TRBJ1-6; the D gene is possibly TRBD1 (5 bases). The CDR3 sequence is 13 residues long. Between the trimmed V and J ends, which lost 1 base and 9 bases, there was a span of 7 bases. CDR3 DNA sequence: TGTGCCAGCAGTTTAGATGGGGGTTCACCCCTCCACTTT. Translation gives CASSLDGGSPLHF.

Only a few counts were recorded for this clonotype. The chain combines TRBV28 with TRBJ2-1; 7 positions agree with TRBD1. V shed 7 bases, J shed 8 bases, and the junction held 11 bases outside the gene matches. Germline V lookup: CDR1 MDHEN, CDR2 SYDVKM. The CDR3 has 14 residues. CDR3 sequence: CASTRDSLLDEQFF. In DNA, the CDR3 is TGTGCCAGCACCCGGGACAGCCTCCTAGATGAGCAGTTCTTC. Complete variable domain (other parts from reference TRBV28 and TRBJ2-1): DVKVTQSSRYLVKRTGEKVFLECVQDMDHENMFWYRQDPGLGLRLIYFSYDVKMKEKGDIPEGYSVSREKKERFSLILESASTNQTSMYLCASTRDSLLDEQFFGPGTRLTVL.

This clonotype was counted many times. The CDR3 region has the DNA TGTGCCAGCAGTCGGGGCCGTAGCACAGATACGCAGTATTTT. This sequence encodes CASSRGRSTDTQYF. V and J are TRBV6-5 and TRBJ2-3, with D perhaps given as TRBD1 or TRBD2 (5 bases each). Germline lookup yields CDR1 MNHEY and CDR2 SVGAGI. V was trimmed by 5 bases and J by 0 bases, leaving 9 bases between them. The CDR3 consists of 14 residues.

This clonotype was counted at least ten times. This chain connects TRBV12-3 or TRBV12-4 to TRBJ1-3; D gene uncertain. The CDR3 covers 12 residues. V lost 1 base, J lost 4 bases, and 2 bases lay in between. The CDR3 DNA sequence: TGTGCCAGCAGTTTAGTAGGAAACACCATATATTTT. Its translation is CASSLVGNTIYF.

The genes are TRBV6-2 or TRBV6-3 and TRBJ2-3, with 8 nucleotides matching TRBD1. The CDR3 consists of 19 residues. The V gene end was trimmed by 6 bases and the J gene end by 2 bases; junction bases not matched to a gene: 19. Germline values: CDR1 MNHEY, CDR2 SVGEGT. Here the CDR3 reads CASSGSGTGKYSNTDTQYF. CDR3 in DNA: TGTGCCAGCAGCGGATCCGGGACAGGAAAATATTCGAACACAGATACGCAGTATTTT.

The V gene is TRBV11-2, the J gene TRBJ1-1; TRBD1 might be the D (5 bases). Germline V gene lookup returns CDR1 SGHAT and CDR2 FQNNGV. V was cut by 5 bases and J by 3 bases, with 13 bases left in between. The length of the CDR3 is 14 residues. CDR3 DNA sequence: TGTGCCAGCAGCCCTTGGCGGGGGGACACTGAAGCTTTCTTT. It is translated as CASSPWRGDTEAFF.

This clonotype was detected many times. The genes are TRBV6-5 and TRBJ2-7; TRBD2 might be the D (5 bases). V lost 0 bases and J lost 11, with 11 bases in between. Germline CDR1 is MNHEY and CDR2 is SVGAGI. The CDR3 sequence is 12 residues long. CDR3 sequence: CASSYSGVVEYF. The CDR3 nucleotides are TGTGCCAGCAGTTACTCCGGGGTCGTCGAGTACTTC.